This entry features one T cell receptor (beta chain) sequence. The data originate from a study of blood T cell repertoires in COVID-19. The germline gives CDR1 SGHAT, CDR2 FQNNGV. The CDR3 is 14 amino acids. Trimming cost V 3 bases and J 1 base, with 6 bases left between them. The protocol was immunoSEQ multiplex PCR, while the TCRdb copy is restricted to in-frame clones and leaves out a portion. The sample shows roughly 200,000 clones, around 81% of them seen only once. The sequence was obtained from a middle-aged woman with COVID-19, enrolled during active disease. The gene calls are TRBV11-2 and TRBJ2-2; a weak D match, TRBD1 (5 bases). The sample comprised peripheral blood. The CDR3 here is CASSFGQNTGELFF. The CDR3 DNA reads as TGTGCCAGCAGCTTTGGACAGAACACCGGGGAGCTGTTTTTT.